A selection of T cell receptor beta chains follows, all from one sample in a study of cytomegalovirus exposure and HLA in healthy donors. Clones were sequenced by immunoSEQ multiplex PCR, and TCRdb holds only the in-frame ones, with some missing. The table shows 200,000 to 250,000 clones, with approximately 82% occurring only once. Sequenced input: PBMCs. Receptor source: a male donor in good health and CMV-seronegative. CDR3s include the opening cysteine and the closing phenylalanine or tryptophan. A D gene is named only where the DNA matches it firmly. Size tells how often a clone was seen (once, few, many) or the class of an expanded clone, and some rows leave it out.

>TRBD1|-|TRBV9|TRBJ1-4
CASSPQPGTGRMGEKLFF
TGTGCCAGCAGCCCGCAACCCGGGACAGGGAGGATGGGAGAAAAACTGTTTTTT
>TRBD1|-|TRBV7-8|TRBJ1-4
CASSLAGTGPYNEKLFF
TGTGCCAGCAGCTTAGCCGGGACAGGGCCATATAACGAAAAACTGTTTTTT
>TRBD2|-|TRBV12-5|TRBJ2-3
CASGLGLAGDLLDTQYF
TGTGCTAGTGGTTTGGGCTTAGCGGGAGACTTATTAGATACGCAGTATTTT
>-|-|TRBV9|TRBJ1-3
CASSVDPIDSSGNTIYF
TGTGCCAGCAGCGTAGACCCTATCGACAGCTCTGGAAACACCATATATTTT
>TRBD2|-|TRBV6-1|TRBJ2-2
CASSASGANTGELFF
TGTGCCAGCAGCGCTAGCGGGGCGAACACCGGGGAGCTGTTTTTT
>TRBD2|-|TRBV7-6|TRBJ2-7
CASSNAAGVDEQYF
TGTGCCAGCAGCAACGCCGCGGGAGTGGACGAGCAGTACTTC
>-|-|TRBV28|TRBJ1-2
CASSPKPLRSGYTF
TGTGCCAGCAGTCCCAAACCTCTCAGGTCTGGCTACACCTTC
>-|-|TRBV29-1|TRBJ1-2
CSAEGGANYGYTF
TGCAGCGCTGAGGGAGGGGCAAACTATGGCTACACCTTC
>TRBD1|-|TRBV5-1|TRBJ2-1
CASSRPGQNNEQFF
TGCGCCAGCAGCAGACCGGGACAGAACAATGAGCAGTTCTTC
>TRBD1|few|TRBV5-1|TRBJ1-4
CASSFMGNRGGEKLFF
TGCGCCAGCAGCTTTATGGGAAACAGGGGCGGTGAAAAACTGTTTTTT
>TRBD1|-|TRBV7-2|TRBJ1-1
CASSSRTGGMRTEAFF
TGTGCCAGCAGCTCCCGGACAGGGGGGATGAGGACTGAAGCTTTCTTT
>TRBD1|few|TRBV25-1|TRBJ2-1
CASSPGQGFNEQFF
TGTGCCAGCAGTCCGGGACAGGGCTTCAATGAGCAGTTCTTC
>-|-|TRBV7-8|TRBJ1-1
CASTPYIEAFF
TGTGCCAGCACCCCTTACATTGAAGCTTTCTTT
>TRBD2|-|TRBV19|TRBJ2-4
CASSTSSGRADIQYF
TGTGCCAGTAGTACCTCTAGCGGGAGGGCCGACATTCAGTACTTC
>TRBD1|-|TRBV5-5|TRBJ1-1
CASSLEVAGGANEAFF
TGTGCCAGCAGCTTGGAGGTGGCAGGGGGCGCGAATGAAGCTTTCTTT
>-|few|TRBV7-3|TRBJ1-3
CASSSGFSGNTIYF
TGTGCCAGCAGCTCGGGGTTCTCTGGAAACACCATATATTTT
>TRBD1|-|TRBV19|TRBJ1-1
CASSAGTGGTEAFF
TGTGCCAGTAGTGCCGGGACAGGTGGGACTGAAGCTTTCTTT
>-|-|TRBV27|TRBJ1-5
CASSLSGEGQPQHF
TGTGCCAGCAGTTTATCAGGGGAGGGTCAGCCCCAGCATTTT
>-|-|TRBV2|TRBJ1-2
CASSVPENYGYTF
TGTGCCAGCAGTGTCCCGGAGAACTATGGCTACACCTTC
>-|once|TRBV25-1|TRBJ1-1
CASSEEGATGNTEAFF
TGTGCCAGCAGTGAAGAAGGCGCTACGGGGAACACTGAAGCTTTCTTT
>TRBD2|few|TRBV4-1|TRBJ2-5
CASSRSGLAEETQYF
TGCGCCAGCAGCCGATCTGGACTAGCGGAAGAGACCCAGTACTTC
>TRBD1|-|TRBV7-6|TRBJ1-1
CASSLDTGGETEAFF
TGTGCCAGCAGCTTAGATACAGGGGGGGAAACTGAAGCTTTCTTT
>-|few|TRBV15|TRBJ1-2
CATSRERLERGYTF
TGTGCCACCAGCAGAGAACGCCTTGAGAGGGGCTACACCTTC
>-|-|TRBV28|TRBJ2-7
CAIRGTGFNSYEQYF
TGTGCCATCAGGGGTACAGGGTTCAACTCCTACGAGCAGTACTTC
>TRBD2|-|TRBV28|TRBJ2-7
CASRVSGSSYEQYF
TGTGCCAGCAGGGTTAGCGGGAGCTCCTACGAGCAGTACTTC
>-|-|TRBV6-1|TRBJ1-6
CASSEYRTVNSPLHF
TGTGCCAGCAGTGAATATAGGACAGTTAATTCACCCCTCCACTTT
>TRBD2|-|TRBV5-1|TRBJ2-2
CASSLADTGELFF
TGCGCCAGCAGCCTAGCGGACACCGGGGAGCTGTTTTTT
>TRBD2|once|TRBV9|TRBJ2-1
CASSEDSGEYNEQFF
TGTGCCAGCAGCGAGGATAGCGGGGAGTACAATGAGCAGTTCTTC
>TRBD1|-|TRBV19|TRBJ1-5
CASNAHIDRGRSNQPQHF
TGTGCCAGTAACGCCCACATAGACAGGGGGCGATCCAATCAGCCCCAGCATTTT
>-|-|TRBV9|TRBJ2-2
CASSVGLAGGELFF
TGTGCCAGCAGCGTCGGTCTAGCCGGCGGGGAGCTGTTTTTT
>-|-|TRBV9|TRBJ2-1
CASSVESHEQFF
TGTGCCAGCAGCGTAGAGAGCCATGAGCAGTTCTTC
>TRBD2|-|TRBV9|TRBJ2-2
CASGNTSELNTGELFF
TGTGCCAGCGGCAATACTAGCGAGTTGAACACCGGGGAGCTGTTTTTT
>-|-|TRBV5-1|TRBJ1-1
CASSLKRTRGDTEAFF
TGCGCCAGCAGCTTAAAGCGGACCCGGGGGGACACTGAAGCTTTCTTT
>TRBD1|-|TRBV2|TRBJ2-4
CASRGTGWAKNIQYF
TGTGCCAGCAGGGGGACAGGGTGGGCCAAAAACATTCAGTACTTC
>TRBD1|-|TRBV19|TRBJ1-2
CASSIPGTGSGYTF
TGTGCCAGTAGTATCCCAGGGACAGGGAGCGGCTACACCTTC
>-|-|TRBV10-3|TRBJ1-2
CAISLTDGGYGYTF
TGTGCCATCAGCCTGACGGACGGAGGCTATGGCTACACCTTC
>-|once|TRBV5-8|TRBJ1-5
CASSLGPNQPQHF
TGTGCCAGCAGCTTGGGGCCGAATCAGCCCCAGCATTTT
>-|-|TRBV2|TRBJ2-7
CASSEEGAGLGYEQYF
TGTGCCAGCAGTGAAGAGGGTGCGGGACTGGGATACGAGCAGTACTTC
>TRBD2|once|TRBV5-1|TRBJ2-2
CASGLAVNTGELFF
TGCGCCAGCGGGCTAGCGGTGAACACCGGGGAGCTGTTTTTT
>-|few|TRBV5-1|TRBJ1-1
CASSLSGSPEAFF
TGCGCCAGCAGCTTGTCGGGGTCTCCCGAAGCTTTCTTT
>TRBD1|-|TRBV6-5|TRBJ2-7
CASGGDRDYEQYF
TGTGCCAGTGGAGGGGACAGGGACTACGAGCAGTACTTC